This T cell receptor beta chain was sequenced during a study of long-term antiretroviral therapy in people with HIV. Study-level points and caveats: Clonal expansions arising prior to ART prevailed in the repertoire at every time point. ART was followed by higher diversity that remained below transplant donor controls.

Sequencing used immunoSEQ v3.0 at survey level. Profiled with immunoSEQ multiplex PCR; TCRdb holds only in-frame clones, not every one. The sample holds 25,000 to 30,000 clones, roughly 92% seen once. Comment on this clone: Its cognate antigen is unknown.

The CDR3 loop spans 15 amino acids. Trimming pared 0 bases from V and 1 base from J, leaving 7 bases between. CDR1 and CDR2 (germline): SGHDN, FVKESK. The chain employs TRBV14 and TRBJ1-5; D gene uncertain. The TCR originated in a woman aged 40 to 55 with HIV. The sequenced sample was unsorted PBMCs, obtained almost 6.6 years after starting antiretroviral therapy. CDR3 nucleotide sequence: TGTGCCAGCAGCCAAGACACACTAAGCAATCAGCCCCAGCATTTT. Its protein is CASSQDTLSNQPQHF.